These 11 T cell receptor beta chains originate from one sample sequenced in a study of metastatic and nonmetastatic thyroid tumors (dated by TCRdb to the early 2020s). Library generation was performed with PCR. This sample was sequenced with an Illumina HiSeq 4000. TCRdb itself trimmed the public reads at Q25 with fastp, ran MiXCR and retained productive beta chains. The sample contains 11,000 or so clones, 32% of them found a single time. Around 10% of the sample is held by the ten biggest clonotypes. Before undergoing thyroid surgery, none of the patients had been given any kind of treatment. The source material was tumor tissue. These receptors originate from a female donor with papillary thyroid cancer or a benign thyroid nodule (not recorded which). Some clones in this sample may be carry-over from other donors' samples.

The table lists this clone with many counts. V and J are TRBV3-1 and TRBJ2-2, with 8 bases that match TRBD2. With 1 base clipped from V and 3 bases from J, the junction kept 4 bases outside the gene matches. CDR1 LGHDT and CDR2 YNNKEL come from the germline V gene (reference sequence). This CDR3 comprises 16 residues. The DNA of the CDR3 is TGTGCCAGCAGCCAAGGTACTAGCGGATACACCGGGGAGCTGTTTTTT. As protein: CASSQGTSGYTGELFF.

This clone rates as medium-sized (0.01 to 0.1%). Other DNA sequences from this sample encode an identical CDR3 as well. The CDR3 DNA follows: TGTGCCAGTAGTATAGCGGGAGGGCCCGCGTACGAGCAGTACTTC. Protein sequence: CASSIAGGPAYEQYF. The rearrangement links TRBV19 to TRBJ2-7, with 8 bases fitting TRBD2. This CDR3 comprises 15 residues. In germline, CDR1 is LNHDA, CDR2 SQIVND (reference sequence). The trim removed 1 base at V and 4 bases at J, leaving 6 bases unmatched.

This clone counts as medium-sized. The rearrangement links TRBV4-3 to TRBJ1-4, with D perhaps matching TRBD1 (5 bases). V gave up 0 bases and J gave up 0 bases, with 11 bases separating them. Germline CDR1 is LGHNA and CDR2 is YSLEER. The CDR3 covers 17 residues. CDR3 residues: CASSQDLGAATNEKLFF. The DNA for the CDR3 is TGCGCCAGCAGCCAAGACCTAGGGGCAGCAACTAATGAAAAACTGTTTTTT.

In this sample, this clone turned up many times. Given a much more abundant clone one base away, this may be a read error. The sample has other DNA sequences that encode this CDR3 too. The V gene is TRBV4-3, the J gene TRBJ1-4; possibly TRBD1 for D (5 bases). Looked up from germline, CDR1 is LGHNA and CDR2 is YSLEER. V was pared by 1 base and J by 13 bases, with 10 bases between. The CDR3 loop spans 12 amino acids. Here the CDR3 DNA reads TGCGCCAGCAGCCAAGTGCAGGGCGTACTGTTTTTT. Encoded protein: CASSQVQGVLFF.

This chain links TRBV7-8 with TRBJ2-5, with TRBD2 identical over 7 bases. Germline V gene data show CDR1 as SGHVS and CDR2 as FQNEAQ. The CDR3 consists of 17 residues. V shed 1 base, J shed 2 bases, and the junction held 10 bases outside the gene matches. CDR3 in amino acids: CASSLGVGTTTQETQYF. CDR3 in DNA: TGTGCCAGCAGCTTAGGGGTAGGGACTACCACACAAGAGACCCAGTACTTC.

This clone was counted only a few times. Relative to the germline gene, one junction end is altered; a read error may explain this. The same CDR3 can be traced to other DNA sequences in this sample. CDR3 in amino acids: CASSEGSGANVLTF. DNA of the CDR3: TGTGCCAGCTCCGAGGGATCTGGCGCCAACGTCCTGACTTTC. The chain combines TRBV12-3 or TRBV12-4 with TRBJ2-6; perhaps TRBD2 as D (5 bases). This CDR3 region has 14 residues.

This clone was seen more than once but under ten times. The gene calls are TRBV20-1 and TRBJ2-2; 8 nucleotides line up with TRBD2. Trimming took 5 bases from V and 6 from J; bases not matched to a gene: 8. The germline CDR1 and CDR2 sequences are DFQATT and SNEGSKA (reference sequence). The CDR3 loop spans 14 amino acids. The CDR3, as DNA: TGCAGTGCTCCCCACCTGACTAGCGCCGGGGAGCTGTTTTTT. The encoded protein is CSAPHLTSAGELFF.

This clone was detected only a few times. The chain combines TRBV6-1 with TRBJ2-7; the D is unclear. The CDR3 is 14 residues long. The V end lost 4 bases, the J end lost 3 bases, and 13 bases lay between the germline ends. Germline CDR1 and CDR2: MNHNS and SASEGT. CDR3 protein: CASSVREENYEQYF. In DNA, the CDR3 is TGTGCCAGCAGTGTTCGAGAAGAGAACTACGAGCAGTACTTC.

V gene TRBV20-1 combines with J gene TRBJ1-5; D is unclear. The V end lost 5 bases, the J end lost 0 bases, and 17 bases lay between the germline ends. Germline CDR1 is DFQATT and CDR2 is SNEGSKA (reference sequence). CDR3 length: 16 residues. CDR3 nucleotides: TGCAGTGCTTCAATACCAGAGATTTATAGCAATCAGCCCCAGCATTTT. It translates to CSASIPEIYSNQPQHF.

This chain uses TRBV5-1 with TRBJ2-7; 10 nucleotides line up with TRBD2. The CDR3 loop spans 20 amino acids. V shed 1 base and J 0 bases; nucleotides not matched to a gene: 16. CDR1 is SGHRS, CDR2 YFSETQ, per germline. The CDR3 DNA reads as TGCGCCAGCAGCTTGCCCTCTCATAGCGGGAGGCGCCGAGTCTCCTACGAGCAGTACTTC. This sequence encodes CASSLPSHSGRRRVSYEQYF.

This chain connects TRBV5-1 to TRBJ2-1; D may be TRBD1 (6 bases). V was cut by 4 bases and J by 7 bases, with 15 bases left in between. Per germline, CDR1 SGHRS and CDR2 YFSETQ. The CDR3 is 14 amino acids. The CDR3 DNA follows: TGCGCCAGCAGCCTTCTGAATAGGGGGAATGAGCAGTTCTTC. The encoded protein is CASSLLNRGNEQFF.